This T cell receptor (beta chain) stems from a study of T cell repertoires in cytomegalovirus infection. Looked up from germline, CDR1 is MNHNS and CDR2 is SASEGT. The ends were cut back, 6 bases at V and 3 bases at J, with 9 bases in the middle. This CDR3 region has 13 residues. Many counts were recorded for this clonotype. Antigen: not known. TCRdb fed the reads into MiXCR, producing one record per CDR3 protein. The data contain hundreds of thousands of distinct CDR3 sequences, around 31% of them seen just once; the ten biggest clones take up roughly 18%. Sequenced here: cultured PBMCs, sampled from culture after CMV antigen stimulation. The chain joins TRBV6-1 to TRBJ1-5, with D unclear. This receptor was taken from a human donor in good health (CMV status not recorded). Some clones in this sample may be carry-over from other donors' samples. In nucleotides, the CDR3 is TGTGCCAGCAGGCCCCATACCAATCAGCCCCAGCATTTT. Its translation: CASRPHTNQPQHF.